The present entry profiles one T cell receptor beta chain with its context. Using 200 ng DNA, 25,000 to 35,000 T cell genomes, the sorted-subset replicate PCRs were run. TCRdb's table, derived via immunoSEQ multiplex PCR, lists solely in-frame clones and lacks some. The table lists 2.5 million or so clones, roughly 92% of them singletons, with around 0.14% in the top ten. These data originate in a study of shared clonotypes between healthy human individuals. The sequenced material came from naive CD4+ T cells sorted from blood. The subset here: CD45RA+ positively selected. This TCR was sampled from a man between 18 and 29 years old in good health.

CDR3 sequence (DNA): TGTGCCAGCTCACCGTTCCCCGACATTGACAGGGGAAGGTCGGGCACTGAAGCTTTCTTT. It is translated as CASSPFPDIDRGRSGTEAFF. The chain combines TRBV18 with TRBJ1-1; 8 bases are a match to TRBD1. Germline trimming cut 3 bases from V and 4 bases from J; bases unmatched to any gene: 22. The CDR3 totals 20 residues. The germline V gene encodes CDR1 KGHSH and CDR2 LQKENI.